This TCR beta chain was captured by sequencing in a study of blood T cell repertoires in COVID-19. For the study at large: Spain, Italy and the United States supplied samples that represented acute and convalescent COVID-19. T cells, B-cell-depleted T cells, or PBMCs provided the cDNA or gDNA that served as material.

Authors' processing steps: Reference gene primer amplification in the assay estimated nucleated cell counts. Sequencing used immunoSEQ multiplex PCR; TCRdb keeps in-frame clones, though not all of them. V and J calls and clone size are those listed in that table; D and trimming were worked out from the DNA. Among approximately 97,000 clones, more than 75% were seen once, and the ten largest hold over 7.5%. Germline trimming cut 0 bases from V and 3 bases from J; bases unmatched to any gene: 18. Germline values: CDR1 LGHDT, CDR2 YNNKEL (reference sequence). This CDR3 is built from 23 residues. This clonotype was obtained from a man aged 60-69 years with active or convalescent COVID-19. J is TRBJ2-1 and V is TRBV3-1 (or the pseudogene TRBV3-2), with 15 bases matching TRBD2. Input material: peripheral blood. CDR3 sequence reads: CASSQESFDRPGLAGGIYNEQFF. The DNA of the CDR3 is TGTGCCAGCAGCCAAGAAAGTTTTGACAGGCCCGGACTAGCGGGAGGGATCTACAATGAGCAGTTCTTC.